This TCR beta chain was sequenced during a study of cytomegalovirus exposure and HLA in healthy donors. The PCR contained 60 Vbeta and 13 Jbeta primers. Libraries were prepared by immunoSEQ multiplex PCR; TCRdb keeps only in-frame clonotypes and omits some of them. The sample lists fewer than 150,000 clones; approximately 79% were seen once. On this clone: The antigen is unknown.

Points from the study as a whole: Reportedly, cytomegalovirus status was diagnosed with high sensitivity and specificity. V- and J-gene trimming in TCR beta was tied to a missense DCLRE1C variant by an analysis performed later.

Germline CDR1 and CDR2: MNHNS and SASEGT. Trimming cost V 6 bases and J 6 bases, with 17 bases left between them. CDR3 length equals 14 residues. Source material: PBMCs. V gene TRBV6-1 combines with J gene TRBJ1-2; no firm D call. This TCR came from a man between 40 and 49 years old in good health and CMV-seropositive. CDR3 loop: CASSRHTYVNGYTF. The CDR3 region has the DNA TGTGCCAGCAGCAGACATACTTACGTTAATGGCTACACCTTC.